The clone carrying this T cell receptor (beta chain) was observed a few times. Germline V gives CDR1 SGHTA, CDR2 FQGNSA. The CDR3 consists of 18 residues. V was clipped by 4 bases and J by 3 bases; unmatched bases: 16. Per the original data handling: Reference gene primer amplification gave nucleated cell count estimates. The table came from immunoSEQ multiplex PCR; TCRdb's copy has only in-frame clones and leaves some out. V and J calls plus clone size are reproduced from that table; the DNA served to infer D and trimming. In the table there are a few hundred thousand clones, about 80% of which are singletons. This sample was included in a study of blood T cell repertoires in COVID-19. Study information: Spain, Italy and the United States supplied samples that represented acute and convalescent COVID-19. The cDNA or gDNA used as material had been derived from T cells, B-cell-depleted T cells, or PBMCs.

While infection was still active, Seattle patients were enrolled and then followed longitudinally. V and J are TRBV7-2 and TRBJ2-3; TRBD2 matches 7 bases. The source material was peripheral blood. This TCR came from a person between 65 and 79 years old with COVID-19, enrolled during active disease. CDR3: CASSSPGGGLAVTDTQYF. CDR3 DNA: TGTGCCAGCAGCTCGCCTGGTGGTGGGCTAGCGGTAACAGATACGCAGTATTTT.